Presented here are 26 T cell receptor beta chains from one specimen sequenced in a study of CD8+CD57+ T cells in acquired aplastic anemia. TCR beta VDJ and CDR3 were profiled, and genomic DNA was the template. From the reads, TCRdb called clonotypes with MiXCR, one entry per CDR3 protein. The table has some 280,000 distinct CDR3 sequences, 55% to 60% seen once. Sequenced sample: sorted CD4+, CD8+, or CD8+CD57+ T cells (not recorded which) from PBMCs. These receptors were obtained from a human donor with severe aplastic anemia or a healthy control (not recorded which).

This clonotype was detected many times. This chain uses TRBV7-8 with TRBJ1-3; perhaps TRBD1 as D (6 bases). Looked up from germline, CDR1 is SGHVS and CDR2 is FQNEAQ. The ends were cut back, 1 base at V and 3 bases at J, with 10 bases in the middle. This CDR3 has 15 amino acids. The CDR3 DNA reads TGTGCCAGCAGCTTAGACAGGGTTGGTGGAAACACCATATATTTT. Its translation is CASSLDRVGGNTIYF.

The rearrangement uses TRBV7-9 and TRBJ1-1; D not certain. Germline values: CDR1 SEHNR, CDR2 FQNEAQ (reference sequence). This CDR3 region has 14 residues. CDR3 in amino acids: CGSSLGIVNTEAFF. The CDR3 DNA is TGTGGGAGCAGCTTAGGCATAGTAAACACTGAAGCTTTCTTT. The variable domain in full, completed from reference TRBV7-9 and TRBJ1-1, reads DTGVSQNPRHKITKRGQNVTFRCDPISEHNRLYWYRQTLGQGPEFLTYFQNEAQLEKSRLLSDRFSAERPKGSFSTLEIQRTEQGDSAMYLCGSSLGIVNTEAFFGQGTRLTVV.

The CDR3 sequence: CASSPHTGGAYPDTQYF. Here the CDR3 DNA reads TGTGCCAGCAGCCCGCATACAGGGGGCGCTTACCCAGATACGCAGTATTTT. The rearrangement links TRBV5-4 to TRBJ2-3, with 9 bases lining up with TRBD1. Germline CDR1 and CDR2: SGHNT and YYREEE (reference sequence). Trimming took 4 bases from V and 4 from J; bases not matched to a gene: 13. There are 17 residues in the CDR3.

Many counts were recorded for this clonotype. This chain connects TRBV19 to TRBJ1-1; tentatively, D is TRBD1 (5 bases). The CDR3 is 16 residues long. V lost 7 bases to trimming and J lost 0 bases, with 18 bases between them. CDR1 and CDR2 (germline): LNHDA, SQIVND (reference sequence). CDR3 DNA sequence: TGTGCCAGTATAAGTGGCATCGGGACCATGAACACTGAAGCTTTCTTT. It codes for CASISGIGTMNTEAFF.

This chain links TRBV5-1 with TRBJ2-5; no clear D. Trimming pared 5 bases from V and 5 bases from J, leaving 19 bases between. The CDR3 runs 15 residues. Germline values: CDR1 SGHRS, CDR2 YFSETQ. The CDR3 is CASSLTNLGGETQYF. CDR3 coding DNA: TGCGCCAGCAGTTTGACGAACTTAGGTGGGGAGACCCAGTACTTC. Full variable domain (missing parts from reference TRBV5-1 and TRBJ2-5): KAGVTQTPRYLIKTRGQQVTLSCSPISGHRSVSWYQQTPGQGLQFLFEYFSETQRNKGNFPGRFSGRQFSNSRSEMNVSTLELGDSALYLCASSLTNLGGETQYFGPGTRLLVL.

The chain has TRBV14 and TRBJ2-7; D ambiguous. This CDR3 comprises 13 residues. The ends were cut back, 1 base at V and 9 bases at J, with 13 bases in the middle. Germline CDR1 reads SGHDN; CDR2 reads FVKESK. CDR3 bases: TGTGCCAGCAGCCAAGTGCAGTCACCAGTGCAGTACTTC. Translation: CASSQVQSPVQYF.

The chain recombines TRBV20-1 with TRBJ2-5; 8 bases fit TRBD1. The CDR3 runs 14 residues. The germline gives CDR1 DFQATT, CDR2 SNEGSKA (reference sequence). J lost 4 bases, V lost 0 bases, and 4 bases had no gene match. CDR3 amino acids: CSARESGTGETQYF. As DNA, the CDR3 is TGCAGTGCTAGAGAATCCGGGACAGGAGAGACCCAGTACTTC.

Comments on this clonotype: A read error is possible here, since a much larger clone lies one base away. The conserved final phenylalanine or tryptophan is absent from the CDR3, which likely points to a read error. The J gene is TRBJ2-2, the V gene TRBV3-1, with TRBD1 as a possible D gene (5 bases). Germline V lookup: CDR1 LGHDT, CDR2 YNNKEL (reference sequence). V lost 1 base and J 7 bases, leaving 10 bases between the germline ends. The CDR3 runs 14 residues. The DNA for the CDR3 is TGTGCCAGCAGCCAAGTGGCAGGGATCGGGGAGCTGTTTCTT. Translated, it gives CASSQVAGIGELFL.

This rearrangement joins TRBV20-1 to TRBJ2-3; TRBD2 might be the D (7 bases). V was pared by 6 bases and J by 2 bases, with 21 bases between. The CDR3 extends over 16 amino acids. The V gene's germline CDR1 is DFQATT and CDR2 SNEGSKA (reference sequence). This CDR3 reads CSAPDPRGGDTDTQYF. CDR3 DNA: TGCAGTGCACCGGACCCTAGGGGGGGGGACACAGATACGCAGTATTTT.

The rearrangement uses TRBV2 and TRBJ1-4; 7 bases line up with TRBD1. Germline V gives CDR1 SNHLY, CDR2 FYNNEI. The CDR3 length is 13 residues. J was trimmed by 9 bases and V by 9 bases; bases with no gene match: 10. The CDR3 reads CARGDRLVKKLFF. Written as DNA, the CDR3 is TGTGCCAGAGGGGACAGACTGGTGAAAAAACTGTTTTTT.

The chain couples TRBV19 to TRBJ1-5, with a weak D call TRBD1 (5 bases). Germline loops: CDR1 LNHDA, CDR2 SQIVND (reference sequence). V lost 6 bases and J lost 7, with 13 bases in between. The CDR3 sequence is 13 residues long. The CDR3 DNA follows: TGTGCCAGTAGGCAGGAGGGGTCCCAGCCCCAGCATTTT. Its protein product is CASRQEGSQPQHF.

The rearrangement joins TRBV5-1 to TRBJ2-2, with D tentatively TRBD2 (5 bases). Deletions cut 5 bases from V and 4 bases from J, with 18 bases between. Germline V lookup: CDR1 SGHRS, CDR2 YFSETQ. The CDR3 length is 16 residues. The CDR3: CASRDGIEMSTGELFF. In DNA, the CDR3 is TGCGCCAGCAGGGACGGGATCGAGATGAGCACCGGGGAGCTGTTTTTT.

The V and J genes are TRBV20-1 and TRBJ2-7; perhaps TRBD1 as D (5 bases). Germline CDR1 and CDR2: DFQATT and SNEGSKA (reference sequence). CDR3 size: 14 residues. Trimming took 3 bases from V and 1 from J, leaving 13 bases between them. The CDR3 sequence is CSASGRTPSYEQYF. CDR3 nucleotides: TGCAGTGCTAGCGGTCGGACACCATCCTACGAGCAGTACTTC.

This rearrangement joins TRBV5-6 to TRBJ1-2; D may be TRBD1 (5 bases). The CDR3 is 14 residues long. Germline CDR1 reads SGHDT; CDR2 reads YYEEEE. V was trimmed by 2 bases and J by 4 bases, leaving 12 bases between them. The CDR3, as DNA: TGTGCCAGCAGCTTCGGGGGAAACCCCTATGGCTACACCTTC. It yields the protein CASSFGGNPYGYTF.

There are a few counts of this clonotype. The chain joins TRBV2 to TRBJ1-6; D gene ambiguous. This CDR3 has 15 residues. The ends were cut back, 3 bases at V and 13 bases at J, with 19 bases in the middle. Germline V CDR1 and CDR2: SNHLY, FYNNEI. Here the CDR3 DNA reads TGTGCCAGCAGTGAGGGAGGGATGGGCGGTTCGCCCCTCCACTTT. Translated: CASSEGGMGGSPLHF.

The chain is built from TRBV24-1 and TRBJ2-6, with D perhaps TRBD1 or TRBD2 (5 bases each). This CDR3 region has 17 residues. V gave up 4 bases and J gave up 0 bases, with 12 bases separating them. The germline V gene has CDR1 KGHDR and CDR2 SFDVKD. CDR3 DNA sequence: TGTGCCACCAGTGACCCGGGACGGTTCTCTGGGGCCAACGTCCTGACTTTC. Translation: CATSDPGRFSGANVLTF.

This clonotype came up many times. The chain joins TRBV4-2 to TRBJ1-4, with D hard to call. Germline assignment: CDR1 LGHNA and CDR2 YNFKEQ. The length of the CDR3 is 16 residues. V was clipped by 0 bases and J by 8 bases, with 16 bases between them. The CDR3 DNA is TGTGCCAGCAGCCAAGAGCAAATCGGGGTAGGAGAAAAACTGTTTTTT. This codes for CASSQEQIGVGEKLFF.

This clonotype occurred many times. The chain recombines TRBV28 with TRBJ2-3, with D possibly TRBD1 on 7 matching bases. The CDR3 runs 16 residues. Germline V gene sequence: CDR1 MDHEN, CDR2 SYDVKM. Between the trimmed V and J ends, which lost 4 bases and 3 bases, there was a span of 17 bases. The CDR3 sequence is CASSSHGQAGTDTQYF. In nucleotides, the CDR3 is TGTGCCAGCAGTTCCCACGGACAGGCGGGGACAGATACGCAGTATTTT. Together with reference TRBV28 and TRBJ2-3, the CDR3 gives the full variable domain: DVKVTQSSRYLVKRTGEKVFLECVQDMDHENMFWYRQDPGLGLRLIYFSYDVKMKEKGDIPEGYSVSREKKERFSLILESASTNQTSMYLCASSSHGQAGTDTQYFGPGTRLTVL.

The CDR3 reads CASSGGDGNTEAFF. In DNA form, the CDR3 reads TGCGCCAGCAGCGGGGGGGACGGTAACACTGAAGCTTTCTTT. The V gene is TRBV5-1, the J gene TRBJ1-1; TRBD1 is a possible D gene (5 bases). The germline gives CDR1 SGHRS, CDR2 YFSETQ. The V and J ends lost 4 bases and 2 bases respectively, with 12 bases between them. The CDR3 loop spans 14 amino acids.

This clonotype was recorded at least ten times. The J gene is TRBJ2-7, the V gene TRBV27, with D perhaps matching TRBD2 (6 bases). CDR1 and CDR2 from the germline V gene are MNHEY and SMNVEV (reference sequence). This CDR3 contains 13 residues. Trimming took off 6 bases at V and 6 bases at J, with 15 bases between the two ends. CDR3 in DNA: TGTGCCAGCAGACCTTCCGGGACTCCCGAGCAGTACTTC. Translation: CASRPSGTPEQYF.

This rearrangement joins TRBV24-1 to TRBJ2-3, with 12 nucleotides matching TRBD2. The V segment lost 3 bases and the J segment 0 bases; nucleotides outside the gene matches: 6. Per germline, CDR1 KGHDR and CDR2 SFDVKD. CDR3 size: 18 residues. CDR3 sequence: CATSDPRLAGDSTDTQYF. CDR3 coding DNA: TGTGCCACCAGTGATCCCAGACTAGCGGGAGATAGCACAGATACGCAGTATTTT.

This clonotype was observed many times. At one end, the junction sequence differs from germline, possibly due to a read error. The V call is TRBV7-7, the J call TRBJ2-5; 8 bases line up with TRBD1. CDR3 length: 16 amino acids. CDR1 is SSHAT and CDR2 is FNYEAQ in the germline V gene (reference sequence). CDR3 nucleotides: TGTGCTAGCAGCTCAATAACCGGGACAGGATATGAGACCCAGTACTTC. It encodes CASSSITGTGYETQYF.

This clonotype was picked up many times. The V gene is TRBV7-9, the J gene TRBJ2-5; D is unclear. Germline V gene data show CDR1 as SEHNR and CDR2 as FQNEAQ (reference sequence). The CDR3 consists of 15 residues. V lost 8 bases, J lost 2 bases, and 18 bases lay in between. DNA of the CDR3: TGTGCCAGCCGCCCAATACCCGGGTCACAAGAGACCCAGTACTTC. Amino acids: CASRPIPGSQETQYF.

The chain employs TRBV9 and TRBJ2-1, with 7 bases fitting TRBD2. The trim removed 5 bases at V and 3 bases at J, leaving 8 bases unmatched. Germline loops: CDR1 SGDLS, CDR2 YYNGEE. This CDR3 region has 15 residues. The CDR3, as DNA: TGTGCCAGCAGTTCCTCCCGGACTAGCTACAATGAGCAGTTCTTC. Amino acid sequence: CASSSSRTSYNEQFF.

With regard to this clonotype: Its ends do not fully match the called genes, so a read error is possible. The chain links TRBV7-2 to TRBJ1-2, with D uncertain. CDR3 length equals 17 residues. Germline CDR1 SGHTA, CDR2 FQGNSA. CDR3 residues: CAGSLNSLQGPRYGYTF. CDR3 bases: TGTGCCGGCAGCTTGAATTCCTTGCAAGGCCCGCGATATGGCTACACTTTC.

The gene calls are TRBV29-1 and TRBJ2-1, with D tentatively TRBD2 (5 bases). V was shortened by 5 bases and J by 3 bases, with 17 bases between the two germline ends. Per the germline V gene, CDR1 is SQVTM and CDR2 is ANQGSEA. This CDR3 has 15 amino acids. The CDR3 nucleotides are TGCAGCGTTTCTTTGTCCGGGAACAACTACAATGAGCAGTTCTTC. Amino acids: CSVSLSGNNYNEQFF.